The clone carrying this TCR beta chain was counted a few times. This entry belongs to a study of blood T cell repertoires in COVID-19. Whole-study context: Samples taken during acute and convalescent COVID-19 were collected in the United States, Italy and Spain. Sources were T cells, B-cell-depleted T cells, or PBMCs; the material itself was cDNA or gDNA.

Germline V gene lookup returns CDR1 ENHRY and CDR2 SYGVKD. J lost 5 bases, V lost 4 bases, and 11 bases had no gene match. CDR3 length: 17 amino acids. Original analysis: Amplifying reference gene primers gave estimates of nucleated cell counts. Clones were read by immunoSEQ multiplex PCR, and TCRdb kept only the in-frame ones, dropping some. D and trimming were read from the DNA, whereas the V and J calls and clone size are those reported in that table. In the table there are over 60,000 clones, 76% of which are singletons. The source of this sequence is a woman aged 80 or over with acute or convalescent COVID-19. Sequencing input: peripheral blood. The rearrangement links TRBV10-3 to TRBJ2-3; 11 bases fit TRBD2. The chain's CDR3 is CAISGPGSTSGIDTQYF. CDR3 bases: TGTGCCATCAGTGGCCCCGGGTCGACTAGCGGGATAGATACGCAGTATTTT.